Detailed here is one TCR beta chain. The length of the CDR3 is 17 residues. Germline-derived CDR1 and CDR2 are KGHSH and LQKENI. V was clipped by 4 bases and J by 0 bases; unmatched bases: 4. The data were obtained in a study of cytomegalovirus exposure and HLA in healthy donors. Study in general: In a previous analysis, 100 million to 140 million unique TCR beta sequences were found from some 200 million T cells.

This PCR relied on a set of 60 Vbeta primers and 13 Jbeta primers. This table comes from immunoSEQ multiplex PCR, and its TCRdb copy is limited to in-frame clones, with some not included. The table includes 150,000 or so clones, 79% detected once. The chain uses TRBV18 and TRBJ2-1; TRBD2 agrees at 12 bases. The source is a man younger than 45 in good health and CMV-seropositive. Sequencing was done on a sample of PBMCs. CDR3 nucleotides: TGTGCCAGCTCACGACAGACTAGCGGGGGCTCCTACAATGAGCAGTTCTTC. Amino acids: CASSRQTSGGSYNEQFF.